These T cell receptor beta chains were read from a single sample in a study of blood T cell repertoires in COVID-19. The protocol was immunoSEQ multiplex PCR, while the TCRdb copy is restricted to in-frame clones and leaves out a portion. This sample has 110,000 to 150,000 clones, with 60% to 85% found just once. Sequenced: peripheral blood. These receptors came from a woman aged 60-75 years with acute or convalescent COVID-19. CDR3s include the opening cysteine and the closing phenylalanine or tryptophan. The D gene is left open where the match is weak. Where a row states a size, it is once, few, many or the class of an expanded clone; other rows omit it.

TGCGCCAGCAGCCCCCCTCGTACAGATACGCAGTATTTT CASSPPRTDTQYF TRBV5-1 NA TRBJ2-3 NA
TGTGCCAGCACAGCGGGAGGGTACAATGAGCAGTTCTTC CASTAGGYNEQFF TRBV28 TRBD2 TRBJ2-1 NA
TGTGCCAGCAGTTTAGTACAACAGGGGGACGAGCAGTACTTC CASSLVQQGDEQYF TRBV27 TRBD1 TRBJ2-7 NA
TGTGCCAGTAGCCTCCGGGACAGGAACACTGAAGCTTTCTTT CASSLRDRNTEAFF TRBV19 TRBD1 TRBJ1-1 NA
TGTGCCACCGCGGCCCGAAGCTCCTACAATGAGCAGTTCTTC CATAARSSYNEQFF TRBV10-3 NA TRBJ2-1 NA
TGTGCCAGTAGATACAGGGTAGGAGGTCCTGAAGCTTTCTTT CASRYRVGGPEAFF TRBV19 NA TRBJ1-1 NA
TGTGCCAGCAGCAGGACAGGAATCGCTGAAGCTTTCTTT CASSRTGIAEAFF TRBV2 TRBD1 TRBJ1-1 NA
TGTGCCAGCAGCCGAGGGATTCTGAACACTGAAGCTTTCTTT CASSRGILNTEAFF TRBV7-9 NA TRBJ1-1 once
TGTGCCAGCAGCTGGACGGGAGCTGAGCAGTTCTTC CASSWTGAEQFF TRBV11-2 NA TRBJ2-1 NA
TGTGCCACCAGTGTGGGAGCGACCTACAATGAGCAGTTCTTC CATSVGATYNEQFF TRBV15 NA TRBJ2-1 NA
TGTGCCAGCAGTACAGTCACTAGCTCTGAGCAGTTCTTC CASSTVTSSEQFF TRBV2 NA TRBJ2-1 NA
TGCGCCAGCAGTGAGAATCCCGGGAGTAAGAATGAGCAGTTCTTC CASSENPGSKNEQFF TRBV10-1 NA TRBJ2-1 few
TGTGCCAGCAGCCGCCGGGACAGGGGCCGGAATGAGCAGTTCTTC CASSRRDRGRNEQFF TRBV13 TRBD1 TRBJ2-1 once
TGTGCCAGCAGTTTGCTAGAGGAGCTTCCCACCGGGGAGCTGTTTTTT CASSLLEELPTGELFF TRBV28 NA TRBJ2-2 NA